This entry describes one T cell receptor (beta chain). Its antigen remains unidentified. TCR cDNA was made by 5'RACE template switching, adding a universal primer site and UMIs. TCRdb fed the 5' RACE reads into MiXCR, producing one record per CDR3 protein. The sample holds some 400,000 distinct CDR3 sequences; about 17% are singletons and the top ten take roughly a sixth. This sample was taken from a study of T cells after yellow fever vaccination. Study conclusions and caveats: A weaker but faster secondary response was observed, peaking on day 5 versus 15.

The CDR3 is 15 amino acids. V dropped 2 bases and J dropped 1 base, with 11 bases sitting between them. CDR1 and CDR2 (germline): SGHTA, FQGNSA. This specimen consisted of PBMCs, obtained before the yellow fever booster vaccination. This clonotype was obtained from a man between 18 and 29 years old who received the YFV17D yellow fever vaccine. The rearrangement links TRBV7-2 to TRBJ1-1, with unresolved D. CDR3 in DNA: TGTGCCAGCAGCTTATTTCGGGTGGGGAACACTGAAGCTTTCTTT. Protein sequence: CASSLFRVGNTEAFF.